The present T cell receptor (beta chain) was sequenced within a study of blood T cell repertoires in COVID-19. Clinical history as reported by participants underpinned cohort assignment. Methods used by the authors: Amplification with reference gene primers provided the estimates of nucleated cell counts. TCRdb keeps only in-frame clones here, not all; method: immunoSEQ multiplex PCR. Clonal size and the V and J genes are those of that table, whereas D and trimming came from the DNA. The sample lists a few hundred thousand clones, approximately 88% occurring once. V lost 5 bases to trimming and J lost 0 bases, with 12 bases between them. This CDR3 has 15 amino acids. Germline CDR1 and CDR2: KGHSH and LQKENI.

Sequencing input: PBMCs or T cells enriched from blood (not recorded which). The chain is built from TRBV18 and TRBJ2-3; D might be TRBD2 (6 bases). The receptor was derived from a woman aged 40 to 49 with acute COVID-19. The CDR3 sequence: CASSANSGSTDTQYF. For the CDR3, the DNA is TGTGCCAGCTCAGCCAACAGCGGGAGCACAGATACGCAGTATTTT.